Here is one T cell receptor (beta chain) with its context. Before being deemed recovered, Cohort 3 donors had two negative PCRs, clearance, or symptom resolution. This record comes from a study of blood T cell repertoires in COVID-19. About the research overall: T cells, B-cell-depleted T cells, or PBMCs supplied cDNA or gDNA.

Sequencing was performed with immunoSEQ multiplex PCR; in TCRdb, only in-frame clones are kept and a portion is missing. The table includes roughly 170,000 clones, 82% detected once. The source of this sequence is a man between 60 and 70 years old who had recovered from COVID-19. The sequencing input was PBMCs or T cells enriched from blood (not recorded which).

CDR3 DNA: TGTGCCAGCAGTTTATCGGGGACATTAGAAAAACTGTTTTTT. The encoded protein is CASSLSGTLEKLFF. The V gene is TRBV28, the J gene TRBJ1-4, with D perhaps TRBD1 (6 bases). Germline CDR1 and CDR2: MDHEN and SYDVKM. Deletions cut 1 base from V and 8 bases from J, with 11 bases between. The CDR3 sequence is 14 residues long.